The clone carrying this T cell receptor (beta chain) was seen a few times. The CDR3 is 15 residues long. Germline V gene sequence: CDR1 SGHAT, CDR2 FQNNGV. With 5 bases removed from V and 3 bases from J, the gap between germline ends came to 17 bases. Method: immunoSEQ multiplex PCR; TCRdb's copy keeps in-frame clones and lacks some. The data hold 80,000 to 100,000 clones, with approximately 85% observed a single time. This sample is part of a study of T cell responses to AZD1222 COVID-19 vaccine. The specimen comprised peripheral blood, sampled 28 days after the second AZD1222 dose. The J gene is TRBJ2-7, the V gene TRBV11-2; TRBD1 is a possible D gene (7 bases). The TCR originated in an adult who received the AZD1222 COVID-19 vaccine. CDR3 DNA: TGTGCCAGCAGCCAGGACCAGGGGGGTCTCTACGAGCAGTACTTC. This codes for CASSQDQGGLYEQYF.